This T cell receptor (beta chain) was identified in a study of T cells in Graves' hyperthyroidism and ophthalmopathy. This clonotype was observed many times. The V end was cut by 2 bases, the J end by 5 bases, with 10 bases between. Germline V CDR1 and CDR2: KGHSH, LQKENI. This CDR3 has 13 residues. Amplified regions were TCR beta CDR3 sequences from RNA transcripts. A set of HTBI primers served as the primers for a first-round RT-PCR of the TCR CDR3. TCRdb passed the multiplex PCR reads through MiXCR, listing each CDR3 protein once. The table has 540,000 or so distinct CDR3 sequences, around 14% seen once. Orbital computed tomography and thyroid ultrasound, together with serum TRAb and thyroxine and clinical symptoms, were used for diagnoses.

This rearrangement joins TRBV18 to TRBJ2-7, with a possible D match to TRBD2 (5 bases). The sequence derives from a woman aged 30 to 39 with Graves' hyperthyroidism. Sequencing input: blood. CDR3 in amino acids: CASSPWTQNEQYF. The CDR3 coding sequence is TGTGCCAGCTCACCATGGACTCAAAACGAGCAGTACTTC.